A selection of T cell receptor beta chains follows, all from one sample in a study of beta chain features in type 1 diabetes. Some clones are missing from TCRdb's copy, which holds only in-frame ones; the method was immunoSEQ multiplex PCR. The sample has just over 450,000 clones, approximately 28% seen once. The specimen was naive CD4+ T cells from blood. Receptors were obtained from a man younger than 30 in good health. Both conserved end residues are part of each CDR3. A D gene is named only where the DNA matches it firmly. Some rows mark clone size as missing; the rest say once, few, many or name a class of expanded clone.

J: TRBJ2-1; V: TRBV29-1; size: .; D: TRBD2; DNA: TGCAGCGGAAGCGGGAGCTCCTACAATGAGCAGTTCTTC; CDR3: CSGSGSSYNEQFF
J: TRBJ2-7; V: TRBV18; size: few; D: TRBD1; DNA: TGTGCCAGCTCACCCGGGACAGGGTCCTACGAGCAGTACTTC; CDR3: CASSPGTGSYEQYF
J: TRBJ2-2; V: TRBV30; size: .; D: .; DNA: TGTGCCTGGAGTGCCCTAGAGGCCGGGGAGCTGTTTTTT; CDR3: CAWSALEAGELFF
J: TRBJ1-1; V: TRBV29-1; size: few; D: .; DNA: TGCAGCGTTGAAACAGGGTGGGCTGAAGCTTTCTTT; CDR3: CSVETGWAEAFF
J: TRBJ2-1; V: TRBV19; size: .; D: .; DNA: TGTGCCAGTAACGAGGGCTCCTACAATGAGCAGTTCTTC; CDR3: CASNEGSYNEQFF
J: TRBJ2-7; V: TRBV28; size: .; D: TRBD2; DNA: TGTGCCAGCAGTATTCCCGGGACTAGCGACTACGAGCAGTACTTC; CDR3: CASSIPGTSDYEQYF
J: TRBJ1-3; V: TRBV30; size: .; D: .; DNA: TGTGCCTGGAGTGAGGGATTTGCTATGGGAAACACCATATATTTT; CDR3: CAWSEGFAMGNTIYF
J: TRBJ2-3; V: TRBV29-1; size: .; D: TRBD2; DNA: TGCAGCGTCCGGACTAGCTCCTTCACAGATACGCAGTATTTT; CDR3: CSVRTSSFTDTQYF
J: TRBJ2-2; V: TRBV9; size: .; D: TRBD2; DNA: TGTGCCAGCAGCGTAGGATTTATGCTAGCGGGAGAGTATCGTACCGGGGAGCTGTTTTTT; CDR3: CASSVGFMLAGEYRTGELFF
J: TRBJ2-5; V: TRBV27; size: .; D: .; DNA: TGTGCCAGCAGCGACTCCAGTGGCGGGGACCAAGAGACCCAGTACTTC; CDR3: CASSDSSGGDQETQYF
J: TRBJ2-7; V: TRBV18; size: .; D: TRBD1; DNA: TGTGCCAGCTCCCCTAATCCGGGGACAGGGCCCCTCGAGCAGTACTTC; CDR3: CASSPNPGTGPLEQYF
J: TRBJ2-5; V: TRBV6-6; size: .; D: .; DNA: TGTGCCAGCAGTTACTCGAGAGGTGGGGAGACCCAGTACTTC; CDR3: CASSYSRGGETQYF
J: TRBJ1-4; V: TRBV5-1; size: few; D: .; DNA: TGCGCCAGCAGCTTCGGGGGCGCGGATGAAAAACTGTTTTTT; CDR3: CASSFGGADEKLFF
J: TRBJ2-5; V: TRBV30; size: few; D: .; DNA: TGTGCCTGGAGGAGGCGTGGGGGCCCGGGGACCCAGTACTTC; CDR3: CAWRRRGGPGTQYF
J: TRBJ2-5; V: TRBV10-3; size: .; D: .; DNA: TGTGCCATCAGTGAGGGCCAAGAGACCCAGTACTTC; CDR3: CAISEGQETQYF
J: TRBJ1-3; V: TRBV25-1; size: few; D: .; DNA: TGTGCCAGCAGTGATAATGTCGCGCGGAACACCATATATTTT; CDR3: CASSDNVARNTIYF
J: TRBJ2-1; V: TRBV29-1; size: few; D: TRBD2; DNA: TGCAGCGTTCTCAGACTAGCGGGAGCCAGCACCGAGCAGTTCTTC; CDR3: CSVLRLAGASTEQFF
J: TRBJ2-7; V: TRBV7-9; size: few; D: .; DNA: TGTGCCAGCAGCCCACCCCCCAGGGACTCCTACGAGCAGTACTTC; CDR3: CASSPPPRDSYEQYF
J: TRBJ2-1; V: TRBV25-1; size: few; D: TRBD2; DNA: TGTGCCAGCAGTGCGGCGGGAGGCTACAATGAGCAGTTCTTC; CDR3: CASSAAGGYNEQFF
J: TRBJ2-1; V: TRBV7-9; size: .; D: TRBD2; DNA: TGTGCCAGCAGCTATCCAACTAGCGGGTCCTACAATGAGCAGTTCTTC; CDR3: CASSYPTSGSYNEQFF
J: TRBJ2-1; V: TRBV30; size: few; D: .; DNA: TGTGCCTGGACTCGGCACGGGATGCCCTACAATGAGCAGTTCTTC; CDR3: CAWTRHGMPYNEQFF
J: TRBJ2-7; V: TRBV7-9; size: few; D: .; DNA: TGTGCCAGCAGCTTTACAGGAGACGAGCAGTACTTC; CDR3: CASSFTGDEQYF
J: TRBJ2-3; V: TRBV7-2; size: few; D: .; DNA: TGTGCCAGCAGGATAGCGCGTTCTAGCACAGATACGCAGTATTTT; CDR3: CASRIARSSTDTQYF
J: TRBJ2-7; V: TRBV30; size: .; D: .; DNA: TGTGCCTGGAGTTCCAGGGGTCCCTACGAGCAGTACTTC; CDR3: CAWSSRGPYEQYF
J: TRBJ2-1; V: TRBV10-3; size: .; D: TRBD2; DNA: TGTGCCATCAGTGTCAGGACTAGCGGGATTGATGAGCAGTTCTTC; CDR3: CAISVRTSGIDEQFF
J: TRBJ2-5; V: TRBV5-1; size: few; D: .; DNA: TGCGCCAGCAGCTTGGCGGGGGCGGAGACCCAGTACTTC; CDR3: CASSLAGAETQYF
J: TRBJ2-6; V: TRBV10-2; size: .; D: TRBD1; DNA: TGCGCCAGCAGTGGGACAGGGACTGGGGCCAACGTCCTGACTTTC; CDR3: CASSGTGTGANVLTF
J: TRBJ2-7; V: TRBV2; size: .; D: .; DNA: TGTGCCAGCAGTGAATATAGGCCAGGGGTCGGGAAGCAGTACTTC; CDR3: CASSEYRPGVGKQYF
J: TRBJ2-3; V: TRBV5-1; size: .; D: .; DNA: TGCGCCAGCAGTCCGGGTACGGTCACAGATACGCAGTATTTT; CDR3: CASSPGTVTDTQYF
J: TRBJ2-6; V: TRBV7-3; size: .; D: .; DNA: TGTGCCAGCAGCTTTCGCCCCTCTGGGGCCAACGTCCTGACTTTC; CDR3: CASSFRPSGANVLTF
J: TRBJ1-1; V: TRBV5-1; size: few; D: .; DNA: TGCGCCAGCAGCTTGAGGCAAAGCACTGAAGCTTTCTTT; CDR3: CASSLRQSTEAFF
J: TRBJ2-1; V: TRBV28; size: few; D: TRBD1; DNA: TGTGCCAGCAGTTTGGGACAGGGTTTGTACAATGAGCAGTTCTTC; CDR3: CASSLGQGLYNEQFF
J: TRBJ2-1; V: TRBV7-2; size: .; D: .; DNA: TGTGCCAGCAGCTTATACAGGGCCAGTTTTAATGAGCAGTTCTTC; CDR3: CASSLYRASFNEQFF
J: TRBJ2-5; V: TRBV30; size: few; D: TRBD1; DNA: TGTGCCTGGAGTTGGACAGGGGTTCGGGAGACCCAGTACTTC; CDR3: CAWSWTGVRETQYF
J: TRBJ2-5; V: TRBV7-2; size: .; D: .; DNA: TGTGCCAGCAGCTTTGGAAGTTCCCATGAGACCCAGTACTTC; CDR3: CASSFGSSHETQYF
J: TRBJ2-3; V: TRBV25-1; size: .; D: .; DNA: TGTGCCAGCACCGCCAGGGGGGGCGGCACAGATACGCAGTATTTT; CDR3: CASTARGGGTDTQYF
J: TRBJ2-3; V: TRBV7-9; size: .; D: TRBD2; DNA: TGTGCCAGCAGCTCTCTAGCGGGAGAAGATACGCAGTATTTT; CDR3: CASSSLAGEDTQYF
J: TRBJ2-6; V: TRBV4-3; size: few; D: .; DNA: TGCGCCAGCAGCCAAACCCTGGGTGGGGCCAACGTCCTGACTTTC; CDR3: CASSQTLGGANVLTF
J: TRBJ1-1; V: TRBV19; size: .; D: TRBD1; DNA: TGTGCCAGTAGTACCTGGGACAGACCTGAAGCTTTCTTT; CDR3: CASSTWDRPEAFF
J: TRBJ2-1; V: TRBV7-2; size: .; D: TRBD1; DNA: TGTGCCAGCAGCCCAAGAGACAGGGGGTCTTTTGGTGAGCAGTTCTTC; CDR3: CASSPRDRGSFGEQFF
J: TRBJ2-1; V: TRBV10-3; size: .; D: .; DNA: TGTGCCCTCAGGGGCGTGGAACCCTACAATGAGCAGTTCTTC; CDR3: CALRGVEPYNEQFF
J: TRBJ2-4; V: TRBV4-2; size: few; D: .; DNA: TGTGCCAGCAGCCAAGGGGGGGACAAAAACATTCAGTACTTC; CDR3: CASSQGGDKNIQYF
J: TRBJ2-1; V: TRBV7-9; size: few; D: TRBD2; DNA: TGTGCCAGCAGCCCCCCGGGACTAGCGGGAGGGATCTACAATGAGCAGTTCTTC; CDR3: CASSPPGLAGGIYNEQFF
J: TRBJ2-5; V: TRBV5-1; size: .; D: .; DNA: TGCGCCAGCAGCTCGGGAGATCTGGCGTACCAAGAGACCCAGTACTTC; CDR3: CASSSGDLAYQETQYF
J: TRBJ2-7; V: TRBV7-9; size: few; D: TRBD1; DNA: TGTGCCAGCAGCTTAACAGGGGGCGGCGAGCAGTACTTC; CDR3: CASSLTGGGEQYF